The 10 T cell receptor beta chains listed next were all sequenced from one sample in a study of shared clonotypes between healthy human individuals. Assay used: immunoSEQ multiplex PCR; TCRdb lists only in-frame clones, some missing. The sample holds under 1,100,000 clones, 70% to 80% seen once. Specimen: memory CD4+ T cells sorted from blood. Documented subset: CD45RA-negative fraction. The receptors stem from a man in his late teens or twenties in good health.

The chain carries TRBV5-4 and TRBJ2-1; 8 nucleotides match TRBD1. Trimming removed 4 bases from V and 12 bases from J; junction bases left unmatched: 12. The CDR3 totals 14 residues. Germline CDR1 is SGHNT and CDR2 is YYREEE (reference sequence). CDR3 coding DNA: TGTGCCAGCAGCCCGGACAGGGCCATCGAGAGGCAGTTCTTC. It is translated as CASSPDRAIERQFF.

The V and J genes are TRBV28 and TRBJ2-7, with TRBD1 matching over 9 bases. The germline V gene has CDR1 MDHEN and CDR2 SYDVKM. V dropped 6 bases and J dropped 7; count of bases not matched to a gene: 13. This CDR3 is 15 amino acids long. The DNA of the CDR3 is TGTGCCAGCAGCCGCTGGACAGGGGAGAATTTGGAGCAGTACTTC. Residues: CASSRWTGENLEQYF. The full variable domain, with the rest looked up from reference TRBV28 and TRBJ2-7, is DVKVTQSSRYLVKRTGEKVFLECVQDMDHENMFWYRQDPGLGLRLIYFSYDVKMKEKGDIPEGYSVSREKKERFSLILESASTNQTSMYLCASSRWTGENLEQYFGPGTRLTVT.

The chain links TRBV28 to TRBJ2-5; no definite D call. The J call may be in error: the DNA end matches TRBJ2-7 better. Germline V gene data show CDR1 as MDHEN and CDR2 as SYDVKM. The CDR3 runs 13 residues. CDR3 residues: CASRTDPASEQYF. The CDR3 DNA reads TGTGCCAGTCGGACGGACCCGGCCTCCGAGCAGTACTTC.

This chain uses TRBV5-8 with TRBJ1-1; D possibly corresponds to TRBD1 (5 bases). Germline CDR1 SGHTS, CDR2 YDEGEE. This CDR3 has 12 residues. Trimming took 4 bases from V and 11 from J, leaving 15 bases between them. The CDR3 reads CASSTGGTGAFF. As DNA, the CDR3 is TGTGCCAGCAGCACCGGGGGGACCGGCGCTTTCTTT. The complete variable domain, with remaining parts taken from reference TRBV5-8 and TRBJ1-1, reads EAGVTQSPTHLIKTRGQQATLRCSPISGHTSVYWYQQALGLGLQFLLWYDEGEERNRGNFPPRFSGRQFPNYSSELNVNALELEDSALYLCASSTGGTGAFFGQGTRLTVV.

V usage is TRBV4-2 and J usage is TRBJ1-1, with 7 bases that match TRBD1. The CDR3 is 15 amino acids. After removal of 5 bases from V and 5 bases from J, the junction contained 11 bases not matched to a gene. CDR1 is LGHNA and CDR2 is YNFKEQ in the germline V gene. The CDR3 sequence is CASSLGSGGRTEAFF. CDR3 nucleotides: TGTGCCAGCAGCTTGGGGTCAGGGGGAAGGACTGAAGCTTTCTTT.

The chain joins TRBV6-6 to TRBJ1-5; no clear D gene. There are 12 residues in the CDR3. Trimming cost V 7 bases and J 4 bases, with 8 bases left between them. Germline V gives CDR1 MNHNY, CDR2 SVGAGI (reference sequence). This CDR3 reads CASIGGNQPQHF. Written as DNA, the CDR3 is TGTGCCAGCATAGGTGGAAATCAGCCCCAGCATTTT.

The chain has TRBV19 and TRBJ1-2; a weak D match, TRBD1 (6 bases). This CDR3 region has 13 residues. Germline CDR1 and CDR2: LNHDA and SQIVND (reference sequence). V lost 6 bases and J lost 8, with 16 bases in between. The CDR3 coding sequence is TGTGCCAGTAGGAACATAGGGGGTAAGGGCTACACCTTC. Translating it yields CASRNIGGKGYTF.

The chain links TRBV9 to TRBJ1-2; perhaps TRBD1 as D (5 bases). V lost 6 bases and J 8 bases, leaving 17 bases between the germline ends. This CDR3 has 13 residues. Germline lookup yields CDR1 SGDLS and CDR2 YYNGEE. For the CDR3, the DNA is TGTGCCAGCAAGCGATCAGGGCTGGGAGGCTACACCTTC. Translation: CASKRSGLGGYTF. Using reference TRBV9 and TRBJ1-2 for the parts outside the CDR3, the full variable domain is DSGVTQTPKHLITATGQRVTLRCSPRSGDLSVYWYQQSLDQGLQFLIQYYNGEERAKGNILERFSAQQFPDLHSELNLSSLELGDSALYFCASKRSGLGGYTFGSGTRLTVV.

This clone has only a few counts. The chain combines TRBV19 with TRBJ2-1, with 8 bases lining up with TRBD2. Germline assignment: CDR1 LNHDA and CDR2 SQIVND (reference sequence). Trimming removed 5 bases from V and 2 bases from J; junction bases left unmatched: 5. This CDR3 has 15 amino acids. The DNA of the CDR3 is TGTGCCAGTAGTTATGGACTAGCCGCCTACAATGAGCAGTTCTTC. This gives the protein CASSYGLAAYNEQFF.

V is TRBV6-5 and J is TRBJ2-1; D could derive from TRBD1 or TRBD2 (5 bases each). The V gene lost 2 bases and the J gene lost 10 bases, with 12 bases spanning the gap. CDR3 length: 13 amino acids. Germline assignment: CDR1 MNHEY and CDR2 SVGAGI. CDR3 bases: TGTGCCAGCAGTTACCGGGGCCTTGGAGAGCAGTTCTTC. Its translation is CASSYRGLGEQFF.